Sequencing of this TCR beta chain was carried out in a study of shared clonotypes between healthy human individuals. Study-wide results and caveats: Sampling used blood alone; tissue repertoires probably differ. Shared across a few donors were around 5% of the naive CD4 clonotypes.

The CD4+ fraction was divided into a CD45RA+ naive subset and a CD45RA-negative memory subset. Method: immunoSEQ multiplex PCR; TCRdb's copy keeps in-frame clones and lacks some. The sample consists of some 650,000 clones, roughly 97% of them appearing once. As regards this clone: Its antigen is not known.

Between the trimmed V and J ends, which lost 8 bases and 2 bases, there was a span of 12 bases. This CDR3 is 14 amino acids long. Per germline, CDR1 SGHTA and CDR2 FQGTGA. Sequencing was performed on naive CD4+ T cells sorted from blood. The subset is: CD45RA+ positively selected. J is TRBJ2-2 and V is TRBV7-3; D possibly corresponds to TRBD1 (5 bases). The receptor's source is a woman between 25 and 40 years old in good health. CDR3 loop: CASSIGENTGELFF. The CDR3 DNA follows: TGTGCCAGCTCCATAGGGGAAAACACCGGGGAGCTGTTTTTT.